Shown below are 30 T cell receptor beta chains from a single sample sequenced in a study of blood T cell repertoires in COVID-19 (TCRdb year 2020). The library was built by means of the immunoSEQ multiplex PCR assay. As stored in TCRdb, this immuneACCESS dataset retains in-frame rearrangements with V and J assigned. A fraction of the clones does not appear; measured against another copy, unresolved V genes explain less than half of the discrepancy, and the remainder lacks a known reason. For this sample the table gives about 460,000 clones, of which 70% to 90% were detected only once. Jointly, the top ten make up around 7.9% of the sample. The sample was PBMCs or T cells enriched from blood (not recorded which). The receptors derive from a woman aged 55 to 70 who had recovered from COVID-19.

V is TRBV19 and J is TRBJ1-1; D ambiguous. V shed 7 bases and J shed 0 bases, with 12 bases lying between them. Germline CDR1 reads LNHDA; CDR2 reads SQIVND (reference sequence). CDR3 length equals 14 residues. As DNA, the CDR3 is TGTGCCAGTACCGCGTACTCTATGAACACTGAAGCTTTCTTT. Its protein product is CASTAYSMNTEAFF.

The chain recombines TRBV29-1 with TRBJ1-5; D is perhaps TRBD1 (6 bases). The CDR3 covers 13 residues. V was pared by 5 bases and J by 4 bases, with 12 bases between. Germline CDR1 reads SQVTM; CDR2 reads ANQGSEA. As DNA, the CDR3 is TGCAGCGTTATTGGACAGAGTAATCAGCCCCAGCATTTT. It yields the protein CSVIGQSNQPQHF.

The chain carries TRBV21-1 and TRBJ1-1. TRBV21-1 is a pseudogene segment. The CDR3 loop spans 13 amino acids. The DNA of the CDR3 is TGTGCCAGCAGCTCGAGGGAGAACACTGAAGCTTTCTTT. Protein sequence: CASSSRENTEAFF.

The chain carries TRBV7-8 and TRBJ1-5; no clear D. This CDR3 is 15 amino acids long. Germline loops: CDR1 SGHVS, CDR2 FQNEAQ. The V gene lost 5 bases and the J gene lost 4 bases, with 15 bases spanning the gap. For the CDR3, the DNA is TGTGCCAGCAGCGCCGGTGGGCTTGGAAATCAGCCCCAGCATTTT. Translated, it gives CASSAGGLGNQPQHF.

Points on this clone: Other DNA sequences in this sample translate to the same CDR3. The rearrangement links TRBV5-1 to TRBJ2-3; D is perhaps TRBD2 (5 bases). Trimming took off 0 bases at V and 0 bases at J, with 5 bases between the two ends. Germline CDR1 and CDR2: SGHRS and YFSETQ. The CDR3 has 14 residues. The CDR3 nucleotides read TGCGCCAGCAGCTTGGGAGGGAGCACAGATACGCAGTATTTT. Its protein product is CASSLGGSTDTQYF. Together with reference TRBV5-1 and TRBJ2-3, the CDR3 gives the full variable domain: KAGVTQTPRYLIKTRGQQVTLSCSPISGHRSVSWYQQTPGQGLQFLFEYFSETQRNKGNFPGRFSGRQFSNSRSEMNVSTLELGDSALYLCASSLGGSTDTQYFGPGTRLTVL.

CDR3: CSVARGTGSYGYTF. CDR3 sequence (DNA): TGCAGCGTTGCCCGGGGGACAGGAAGCTATGGCTACACCTTC. J is TRBJ1-2 and V is TRBV29-1; 8 bases are a match to TRBD1. Germline assignment: CDR1 SQVTM and CDR2 ANQGSEA. The CDR3 runs to 14 residues. The V segment lost 4 bases and the J segment 4 bases; nucleotides outside the gene matches: 8.

The chain joins TRBV7-8 to TRBJ2-6; 9 bases are a match to TRBD1. Germline CDR1 reads SGHVS; CDR2 reads FQNEAQ. With V trimmed by 2 bases and J by 0 bases, 5 bases remained unmatched. CDR3 length equals 18 residues. The CDR3 DNA reads TGTGCCAGCAGCTTAAGGGGACAGGGACTCTCTGGGGCCAACGTCCTGACTTTC. This codes for CASSLRGQGLSGANVLTF.

The chain has TRBV5-1 and TRBJ2-6; TRBD2 matches 12 bases. The CDR3 contains 19 residues. The V and J ends lost 4 bases and 0 bases, in that order; junction bases with no gene match: 8. Germline-derived CDR1 and CDR2 are SGHRS and YFSETQ. The CDR3, as DNA: TGCGCCAGCAGCCCACTAGCGGGGGGCCTTAGCTCTGGGGCCAACGTCCTGACTTTC. The encoded protein is CASSPLAGGLSSGANVLTF.

The genes are TRBV9 and TRBJ2-3; 8 bases are a match to TRBD2. The CDR3 extends over 18 amino acids. CDR1 and CDR2 (germline): SGDLS, YYNGEE. Germline trimming cut 4 bases from V and 1 base from J; bases unmatched to any gene: 14. CDR3 protein: CASSSQRGGGPRTDTQYF. CDR3 nucleotide sequence: TGTGCCAGCAGCTCCCAGCGGGGCGGGGGGCCGCGCACAGATACGCAGTATTTT.

Only a few counts were recorded for this clone. This chain uses TRBV4-1 with TRBJ2-7; TRBD2 aligns across 7 bases. Germline loops: CDR1 MGHRA, CDR2 YSYEKL. The CDR3 spans 16 residues. V dropped 1 base and J dropped 3; count of bases not matched to a gene: 9. The CDR3: CASSQVPGTTYYEQYF. As DNA, the CDR3 is TGCGCCAGCAGCCAAGTCCCAGGGACTACCTACTACGAGCAGTACTTC.

The chain links TRBV3-1 (or the pseudogene TRBV3-2) to TRBJ2-7, with D unresolved. Germline CDR1 and CDR2: LGHDT and YNNKEL (reference sequence). V was pared by 5 bases and J by 3 bases, with 8 bases between. The CDR3 loop spans 12 amino acids. The CDR3 is CASSFTDYEQYF. The CDR3 nucleotides read TGTGCCAGCAGCTTCACTGACTACGAGCAGTACTTC.

The chain couples TRBV5-1 to TRBJ1-5; 9 nucleotides line up with TRBD1. Unmatched junction bases numbered 6, after V lost 3 bases and J lost 8 bases. Per the germline V gene, CDR1 is SGHRS and CDR2 is YFSETQ. There are 14 residues in the CDR3. The CDR3 is CASSWGTGTEPQHF. The CDR3 DNA is TGCGCCAGCAGCTGGGGGACAGGGACGGAGCCCCAGCATTTT.

The V call is TRBV7-8, the J call TRBJ1-5; the D gene is possibly TRBD1 (5 bases). V shed 5 bases and J shed 6 bases, with 11 bases lying between them. Per the germline V gene, CDR1 is SGHVS and CDR2 is FQNEAQ. There are 13 residues in the CDR3. The chain's CDR3 is CASSPAGRQPQHF. The CDR3 nucleotides are TGTGCCAGCAGCCCAGCGGGGCGTCAGCCCCAGCATTTT.

The J gene is TRBJ2-7, the V gene TRBV9; the match to TRBD1 covers 8 bases. The V gene's germline CDR1 is SGDLS and CDR2 YYNGEE. Trimming took 3 bases from V and 0 from J; bases not matched to a gene: 2. The CDR3 has 14 residues. The CDR3 DNA sequence: TGTGCCAGCAGCGCGGACAGGGACTCCTACGAGCAGTACTTC. Encoded protein: CASSADRDSYEQYF.

CDR3 nucleotide sequence: TGTGCCAGCAGCTCCGCCCAGGGCGGATACTATGGCTACACCTTC. Translation gives CASSSAQGGYYGYTF. The chain employs TRBV7-8 and TRBJ1-2; possibly TRBD1 for D (5 bases). CDR1 is SGHVS and CDR2 is FQNEAQ in the germline V gene. V gave up 4 bases and J gave up 3 bases, with 15 bases separating them. This CDR3 is 15 amino acids long. Drawing the rest from reference TRBV7-8 and TRBJ1-2, the complete variable domain is GAGVSQSPRYKVAKRGQDVALRCDPISGHVSLFWYQQALGQGPEFLTYFQNEAQLDKSGLPSDRFFAERPEGSVSTLKIQRTQQEDSAVYLCASSSAQGGYYGYTFGSGTRLTVV.

The chain uses TRBV12-5 and TRBJ2-5, with 11 positions matching TRBD2. Per germline, CDR1 LGHNT and CDR2 FRNRAP. The CDR3 totals 14 residues. J lost 5 bases, V lost 5 bases, and 4 bases had no gene match. The CDR3: CASGDSGGAETQYF. CDR3 bases: TGTGCTAGTGGTGATAGCGGGGGGGCCGAGACCCAGTACTTC.

The chain couples TRBV27 to TRBJ1-2, with D tentatively TRBD1 (6 bases). The CDR3 covers 15 residues. Deletions cut 2 bases from V and 6 bases from J, with 16 bases between. Germline loops: CDR1 MNHEY, CDR2 SMNVEV (reference sequence). The CDR3: CASSLKVGGADGYTF. In DNA, the CDR3 is TGTGCCAGCAGTTTAAAGGTTGGGGGGGCGGATGGCTACACCTTC.

CDR3 coding DNA: TGCGCCAGCAGCCAAGAGGCAGGGAACACTGAAGCTTTCTTT. Its protein product is CASSQEAGNTEAFF. The rearrangement uses TRBV4-1 and TRBJ1-1; D ambiguous. V was shortened by 0 bases and J by 1 base, with 6 bases between the two germline ends. Germline V gene lookup returns CDR1 MGHRA and CDR2 YSYEKL. The CDR3 has 14 residues.

The chain is built from TRBV25-1 and TRBJ1-6, with TRBD1 matching over 7 bases. Trimming removed 3 bases from V and 4 bases from J; junction bases left unmatched: 6. There are 16 residues in the CDR3. CDR1 is MGHDK and CDR2 is SYGVNS in the germline V gene. CDR3 loop: CASSESWDRYNSPLHF. The CDR3 region has the DNA TGTGCCAGCAGTGAGTCTTGGGACAGATATAATTCACCCCTCCACTTT.

A few counts support this clone. The chain combines TRBV5-1 with TRBJ2-1, with a possible D match to TRBD1 (5 bases). CDR1 is SGHRS, CDR2 YFSETQ, per germline. V lost 2 bases to trimming and J lost 14 bases, with 11 bases between them. The CDR3 length is 11 residues. DNA for the CDR3: TGCGCCAGCAGCTTTTTGGGGCAGGAGTTCTTC. It yields the protein CASSFLGQEFF.

The chain couples TRBV4-1 to TRBJ1-1, with TRBD1 matching 9 bases. The J segment lost 4 bases and the V segment lost 2 bases, leaving 8 bases of the junction unmatched. CDR3 length equals 16 residues. Looked up from germline, CDR1 is MGHRA and CDR2 is YSYEKL. The CDR3 DNA sequence: TGCGCCAGCAGCCAATTCCCCCCGGACAGGGGCACTGAAGCTTTCTTT. Translation: CASSQFPPDRGTEAFF.

The chain carries TRBV5-5 and TRBJ2-3, with TRBD2 matching over 9 bases. With V trimmed by 5 bases and J by 4 bases, 5 bases remained unmatched. Germline assignment: CDR1 SGHKS and CDR2 YYEKEE (reference sequence). The CDR3 length is 14 residues. CDR3 amino acids: CASRRGGRADTQYF. The CDR3 DNA is TGTGCCAGCAGGCGGGGGGGCCGCGCAGATACGCAGTATTTT.

The rearrangement joins TRBV27 to TRBJ2-7, with 7 bases matching TRBD2. Germline CDR1 is MNHEY and CDR2 is SMNVEV (reference sequence). The CDR3 sequence is 14 residues long. The V gene end was trimmed by 7 bases and the J gene end by 0 bases; junction bases not matched to a gene: 6. The CDR3 here is CASTRAGSSYEQYF. CDR3 DNA sequence: TGTGCCAGCACCAGAGCGGGGAGCTCCTACGAGCAGTACTTC.

The chain recombines TRBV6-5 with TRBJ2-1; 8 positions agree with TRBD2. The CDR3 extends over 15 amino acids. In germline, CDR1 is MNHEY, CDR2 SVGAGI. Trimming at V came to 8 bases and at J to 0 bases, leaving 6 bases not matched to a gene. CDR3 in DNA: TGTGCCAGCTCGGGCGGGGGGAGCTCCTACAATGAGCAGTTCTTC. It is translated as CASSGGGSSYNEQFF.

The V and J genes are TRBV3-1 (or the pseudogene TRBV3-2) and TRBJ1-3; possibly TRBD1 for D (6 bases). Trimming shortened V by 4 bases and J by 4 bases, and 11 bases separated the two germline ends. This CDR3 spans 14 amino acids. CDR1 and CDR2 (germline): LGHDT, YNNKEL (reference sequence). The CDR3: CASSRTGSGNTIYF. CDR3 nucleotide sequence: TGTGCCAGCAGCCGCACAGGGTCCGGAAACACCATATATTTT.

The J gene is TRBJ2-2, the V gene TRBV7-7; 7 bases agree with TRBD1. Per germline, CDR1 SSHAT and CDR2 FNYEAQ (reference sequence). Unmatched junction bases numbered 0, after V lost 1 base and J lost 1 base. The CDR3 runs to 15 residues. CDR3 region: CASSLGTGNTGELFF. CDR3 coding DNA: TGTGCCAGCAGCTTAGGGACAGGGAACACCGGGGAGCTGTTTTTT. The full variable domain, rest sourced from reference TRBV7-7 and TRBJ2-2, is GAGVSQSPRYKVTKRGQDVTLRCDPISSHATLYWYQQALGQGPEFLTYFNYEAQPDKSGLPSDRFSAERPEGSISTLTIQRTEQRDSAMYRCASSLGTGNTGELFFGEGSRLTVL.

The rearrangement links TRBV27 to TRBJ2-6; a weak D match, TRBD1 (5 bases). Germline CDR1 is MNHEY and CDR2 is SMNVEV (reference sequence). This CDR3 region has 17 residues. With 2 bases removed from V and 2 bases from J, the gap between germline ends came to 13 bases. The CDR3 here is CASSLRAGYTGANVLTF. CDR3 bases: TGTGCCAGCAGTTTACGGGCAGGGTACACTGGGGCCAACGTCCTGACTTTC. The full variable domain, in which reference TRBV27 and TRBJ2-6 provide the parts outside the CDR3, is EAQVTQNPRYLITVTGKKLTVTCSQNMNHEYMSWYRQDPGLGLRQIYYSMNVEVTDKGDVPEGYKVSRKEKRNFPLILESPSPNQTSLYFCASSLRAGYTGANVLTFGAGSRLTVL.

The J gene is TRBJ1-5, the V gene TRBV19, with D hard to call. V was cut by 5 bases and J by 3 bases, with 8 bases left in between. Germline V gives CDR1 LNHDA, CDR2 SQIVND (reference sequence). CDR3 length: 13 amino acids. The DNA for the CDR3 is TGTGCCAGTAGTTCTTATCCCAATCAGCCCCAGCATTTT. Amino acid sequence: CASSSYPNQPQHF. Combining the CDR3 with reference TRBV19 and TRBJ1-5 gives the whole variable domain DGGITQSPKYLFRKEGQNVTLSCEQNLNHDAMYWYRQDPGQGLRLIYYSQIVNDFQKGDIAEGYSVSREKKESFPLTVTSAQKNPTAFYLCASSSYPNQPQHFGDGTRLSIL.

This clone was seen just once. The chain links TRBV12-3 or TRBV12-4 to TRBJ2-7; 7 nucleotides align to TRBD2. This CDR3 is 13 amino acids long. The V and J ends lost 3 bases and 6 bases, in that order; junction bases with no gene match: 5. DNA for the CDR3: TGTGCCAGCAGTTTTAGGGAGGGGTCCGAGCAGTACGTC. Translating gives CASSFREGSEQYV.

The chain recombines TRBV7-6 with TRBJ2-5; 9 nucleotides match TRBD1. Germline trimming cut 6 bases from V and 1 base from J; bases unmatched to any gene: 3. Germline CDR1 reads SGHVS; CDR2 reads FNYEAQ. This CDR3 has 14 residues. DNA of the CDR3: TGTGCCAGCAGACTGGGACAGGGCCAAGAGACCCAGTACTTC. Residues: CASRLGQGQETQYF.